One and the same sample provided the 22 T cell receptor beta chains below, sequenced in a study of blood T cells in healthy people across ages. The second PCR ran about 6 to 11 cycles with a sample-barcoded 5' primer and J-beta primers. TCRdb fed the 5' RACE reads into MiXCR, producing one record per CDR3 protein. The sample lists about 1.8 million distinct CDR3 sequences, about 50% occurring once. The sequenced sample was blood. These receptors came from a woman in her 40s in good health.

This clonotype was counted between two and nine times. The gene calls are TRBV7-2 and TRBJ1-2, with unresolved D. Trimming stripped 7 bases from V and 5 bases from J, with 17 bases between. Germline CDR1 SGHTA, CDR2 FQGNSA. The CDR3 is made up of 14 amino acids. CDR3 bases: TGTGCCAGCATCCCTCCGGCGCGCTCTTATGGCTACACCTTC. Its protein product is CASIPPARSYGYTF.

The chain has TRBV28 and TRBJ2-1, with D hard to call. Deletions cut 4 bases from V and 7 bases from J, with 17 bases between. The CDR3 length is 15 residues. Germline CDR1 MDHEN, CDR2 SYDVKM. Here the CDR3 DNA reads TGTGCCAGCAGTTCTAGATCAGGACGGAGAAATGAGCAGTTCTTC. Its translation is CASSSRSGRRNEQFF. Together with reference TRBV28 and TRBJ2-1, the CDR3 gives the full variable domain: DVKVTQSSRYLVKRTGEKVFLECVQDMDHENMFWYRQDPGLGLRLIYFSYDVKMKEKGDIPEGYSVSREKKERFSLILESASTNQTSMYLCASSSRSGRRNEQFFGPGTRLTVL.

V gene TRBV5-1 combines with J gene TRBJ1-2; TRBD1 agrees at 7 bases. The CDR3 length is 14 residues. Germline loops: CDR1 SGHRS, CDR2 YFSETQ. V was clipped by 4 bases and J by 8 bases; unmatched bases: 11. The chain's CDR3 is CASSPEGQTYGYTF. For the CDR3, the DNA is TGCGCCAGCAGCCCGGAGGGACAGACCTACGGCTACACCTTC.

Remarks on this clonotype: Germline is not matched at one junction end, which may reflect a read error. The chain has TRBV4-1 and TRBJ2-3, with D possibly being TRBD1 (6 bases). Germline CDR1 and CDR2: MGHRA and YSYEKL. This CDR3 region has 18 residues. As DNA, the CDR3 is TGCGCCAGCAGCCAAGAATCAGGGGTCGGACAGCGCACAGATACGCAGTCTTTT. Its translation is CASSQESGVGQRTDTQSF.

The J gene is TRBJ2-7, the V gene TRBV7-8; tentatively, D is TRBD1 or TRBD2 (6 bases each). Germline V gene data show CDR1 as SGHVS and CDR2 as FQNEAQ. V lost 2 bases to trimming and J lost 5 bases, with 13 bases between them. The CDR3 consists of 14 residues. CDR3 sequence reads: CASSLIQGGDEQYF. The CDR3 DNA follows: TGTGCCAGCAGCTTAATACAGGGCGGGGACGAGCAGTACTTC. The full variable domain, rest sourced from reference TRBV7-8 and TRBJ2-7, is GAGVSQSPRYKVAKRGQDVALRCDPISGHVSLFWYQQALGQGPEFLTYFQNEAQLDKSGLPSDRFFAERPEGSVSTLKIQRTQQEDSAVYLCASSLIQGGDEQYFGPGTRLTVT.

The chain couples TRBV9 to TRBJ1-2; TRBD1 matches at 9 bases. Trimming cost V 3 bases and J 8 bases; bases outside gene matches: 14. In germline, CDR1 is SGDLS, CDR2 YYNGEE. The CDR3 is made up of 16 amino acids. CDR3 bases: TGTGCCAGCAGCGCCCGGGACAGGGTTTTTTTCTTCGGCTACACCTTC. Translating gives CASSARDRVFFFGYTF.

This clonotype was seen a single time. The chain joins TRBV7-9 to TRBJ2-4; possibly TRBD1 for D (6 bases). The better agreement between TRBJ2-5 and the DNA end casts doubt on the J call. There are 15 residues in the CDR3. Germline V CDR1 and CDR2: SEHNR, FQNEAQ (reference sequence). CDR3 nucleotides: TGTGCCAGCAGCTTAGTCCCCAGGACAGAAGAGACCCAGTACTTC. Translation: CASSLVPRTEETQYF.

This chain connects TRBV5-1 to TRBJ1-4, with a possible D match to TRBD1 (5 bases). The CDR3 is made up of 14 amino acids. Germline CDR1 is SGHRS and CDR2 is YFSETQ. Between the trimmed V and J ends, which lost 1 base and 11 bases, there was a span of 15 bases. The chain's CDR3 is CASSLTVVGEKLFF. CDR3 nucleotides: TGCGCCAGCAGCTTGACCGTCGTGGGGGAGAAACTGTTTTTT.

CDR3 nucleotide sequence: TGTGCCAGCAGTCCAGCCCGCGGGGGGGTCCACAATGAGCAGTTCTTC. It specifies CASSPARGGVHNEQFF. The chain is built from TRBV27 and TRBJ2-1; 9 bases match TRBD2. The CDR3 sequence is 16 residues long. Germline V CDR1 and CDR2: MNHEY, SMNVEV (reference sequence). J lost 5 bases, V lost 5 bases, and 10 bases had no gene match.

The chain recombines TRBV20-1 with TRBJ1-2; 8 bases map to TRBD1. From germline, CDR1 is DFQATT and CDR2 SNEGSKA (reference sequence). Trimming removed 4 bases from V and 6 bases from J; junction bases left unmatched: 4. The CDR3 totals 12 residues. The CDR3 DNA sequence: TGCAGTGCTATGACAGGGGTCAATGGCTACACCTTC. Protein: CSAMTGVNGYTF.

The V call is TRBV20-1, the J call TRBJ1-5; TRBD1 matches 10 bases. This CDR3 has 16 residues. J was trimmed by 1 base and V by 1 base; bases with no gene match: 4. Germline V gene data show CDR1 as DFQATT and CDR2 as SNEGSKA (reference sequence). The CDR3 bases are TGCAGTGCTAGAGCAAGGGACAGGGGAAGCAATCAGCCCCAGCATTTT. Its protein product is CSARARDRGSNQPQHF.

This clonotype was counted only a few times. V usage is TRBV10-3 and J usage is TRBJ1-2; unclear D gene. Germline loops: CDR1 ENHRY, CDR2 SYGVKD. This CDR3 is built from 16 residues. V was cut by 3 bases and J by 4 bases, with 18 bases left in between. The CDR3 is CAISDPGSAASYGYTF. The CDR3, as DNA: TGTGCCATCAGTGACCCTGGTTCTGCAGCAAGCTATGGCTACACCTTC.

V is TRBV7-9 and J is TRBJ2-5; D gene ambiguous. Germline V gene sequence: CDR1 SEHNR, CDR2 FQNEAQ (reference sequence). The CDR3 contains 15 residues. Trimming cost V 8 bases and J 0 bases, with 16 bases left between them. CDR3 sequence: CASGSLSGYQETQYF. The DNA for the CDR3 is TGTGCCAGCGGATCCCTCTCAGGTTACCAAGAGACCCAGTACTTC.

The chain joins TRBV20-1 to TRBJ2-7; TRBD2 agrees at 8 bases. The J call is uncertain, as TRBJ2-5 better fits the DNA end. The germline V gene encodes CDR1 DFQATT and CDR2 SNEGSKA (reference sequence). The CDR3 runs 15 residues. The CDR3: CSASVPGLVTETQYF. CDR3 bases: TGCAGTGCTAGCGTCCCGGGACTAGTAACAGAGACCCAGTACTTC.

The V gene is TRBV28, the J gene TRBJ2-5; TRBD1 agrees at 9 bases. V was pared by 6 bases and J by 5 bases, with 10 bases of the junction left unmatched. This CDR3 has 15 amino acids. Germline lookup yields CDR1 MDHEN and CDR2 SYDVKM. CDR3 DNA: TGTGCCAGCAGCCCCGGGACAGGGCGGCTGGAGACCCAGTACTTC. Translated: CASSPGTGRLETQYF.

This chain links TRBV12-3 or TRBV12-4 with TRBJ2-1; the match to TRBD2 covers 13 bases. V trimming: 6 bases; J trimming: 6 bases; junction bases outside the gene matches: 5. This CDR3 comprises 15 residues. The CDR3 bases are TGTGCCAGCAGAAAAACTAGCGGGGGGGCCAATGAGCAGTTCTTC. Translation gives CASRKTSGGANEQFF.

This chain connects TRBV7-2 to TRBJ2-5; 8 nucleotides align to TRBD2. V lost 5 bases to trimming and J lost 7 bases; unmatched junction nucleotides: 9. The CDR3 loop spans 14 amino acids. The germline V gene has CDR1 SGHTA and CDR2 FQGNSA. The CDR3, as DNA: TGTGCCAGCAGCCCGTCGGGAGGGAGGGGGACCCAGTACTTC. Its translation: CASSPSGGRGTQYF.

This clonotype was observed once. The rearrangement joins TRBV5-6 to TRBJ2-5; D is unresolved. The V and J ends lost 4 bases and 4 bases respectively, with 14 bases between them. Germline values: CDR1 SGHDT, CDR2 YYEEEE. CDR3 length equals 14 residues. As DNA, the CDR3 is TGTGCCAGCAGCCTGCTGGTCCAAATAGAGACCCAGTACTTC. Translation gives CASSLLVQIETQYF.

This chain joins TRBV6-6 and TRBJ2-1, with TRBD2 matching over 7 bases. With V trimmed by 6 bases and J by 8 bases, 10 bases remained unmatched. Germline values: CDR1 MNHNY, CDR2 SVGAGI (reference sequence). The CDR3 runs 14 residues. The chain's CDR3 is CASRTGGGSYEQFF. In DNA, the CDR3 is TGTGCCAGCAGAACGGGCGGGGGTTCTTATGAGCAGTTCTTC.

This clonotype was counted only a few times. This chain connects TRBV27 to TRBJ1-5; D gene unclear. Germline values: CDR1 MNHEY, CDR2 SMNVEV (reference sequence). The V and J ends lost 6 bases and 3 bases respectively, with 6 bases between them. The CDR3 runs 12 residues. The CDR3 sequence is CASRTFNQPQHF. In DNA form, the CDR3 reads TGTGCCAGCAGGACGTTCAATCAGCCCCAGCATTTT.

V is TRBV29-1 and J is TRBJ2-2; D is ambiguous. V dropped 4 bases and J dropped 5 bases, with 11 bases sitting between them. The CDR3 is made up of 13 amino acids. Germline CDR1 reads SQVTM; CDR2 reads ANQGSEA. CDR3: CSVGLEGTGELFF. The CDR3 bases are TGCAGCGTTGGGCTAGAAGGGACCGGGGAGCTGTTTTTT.

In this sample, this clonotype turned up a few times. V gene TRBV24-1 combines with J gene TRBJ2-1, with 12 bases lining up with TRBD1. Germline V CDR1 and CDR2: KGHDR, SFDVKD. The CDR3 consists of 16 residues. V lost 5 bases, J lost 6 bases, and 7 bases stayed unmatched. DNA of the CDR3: TGTGCCACCAGTGTGGGACAGGGGGCAGGGGTCAATGAGCAGTTCTTC. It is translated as CATSVGQGAGVNEQFF.